The entry below gives a single T cell receptor (beta chain) sequence along with its context. The antigen is undetermined. The length of the CDR3 is 17 residues. V was cut by 5 bases and J by 0 bases, with 17 bases left in between. The germline V gene encodes CDR1 MGHDK and CDR2 SYGVNS. TCRdb's copy holds only in-frame clones and misses some; the assay was immunoSEQ multiplex PCR. The repertoire holds about 1,000 clones, roughly four fifths seen once, with 3.5% to 5.5% in the top ten. The data belong to a study of primary melanoma T cells and metastatic recurrence. About the research overall: Primary melanomas here were stage T2 to T4, over 1 mm thick.

Study-wide findings and caveats: A T-cell-mediated antitumor response in primary melanoma was only suggested.

What was sequenced was melanoma tumor tissue. This sequence originates from a human donor with melanoma. The chain uses TRBV25-1 and TRBJ2-1; D might be TRBD1 (6 bases). CDR3 protein: CASSPLGQSSSYNEQFF. The CDR3 coding sequence is TGTGCCAGCAGTCCCCTAGGACAGTCCAGCTCCTACAATGAGCAGTTCTTC. Variable domain in full (rest from reference TRBV25-1 and TRBJ2-1): EADIYQTPRYLVIGTGKKITLECSQTMGHDKMYWYQQDPGMELHLIHYSYGVNSTEKGDLSSESTVSRIRTEHFPLTLESARPSHTSQYLCASSPLGQSSSYNEQFFGPGTRLTVL.